What follows describes a single TCR beta chain. Its antigen remains unidentified. No much larger clonotype is one base removed from it; base qualities were not supplied. Sorted T cell subsets were CFSE-labeled and co-cultured for 5 days with allogeneic regulatory or mature dendritic cells at a 1:10 DC:T ratio. FACS was used to sort CD4+ or CD8+ cells into naive T cells, defined as CD45RA+, and memory T cells, defined as CD45RO+. The T cells used for TCR sequencing were obtained from a couple of healthy control subjects. The Qiagen DNeasy Blood & Tissue Kit was used to extract genomic DNA. V is pruned by 6 bases and J by 7 bases, leaving 8 bases of the junction without a gene match. From a lookup of the germline V gene, CDR1 and CDR2 are SNHLY and FYNNEI. The CDR3 spans 13 residues, from the cysteine through the phenylalanine. The kept DNA is CDR3 alone, 39 bases in frame from the first base. TCRbeta CDR3 regions were amplified by multiplexed two-step PCR using Vbeta-specific forward primers and Jbeta-specific reverse primers. TCRbeta libraries were sequenced on an Illumina instrument through the immunoSEQ service. The paper's processing steps were these. IMGT annotation was used to assign V, D and J genes, and synthetic CDR3 analogues were used to correct the counts for multiplex PCR bias. Repertoire clonality was computed in the immunoSEQ Analyzer as one minus normalized Shannon entropy. Fisher's exact test with Benjamini-Hochberg false discovery rate control was used to define clonal expansion, with two-tailed P<0.01. The table comes from immuneACCESS by way of TCRdb, which keeps in-frame sequences with V and J called. Part of the clones is missing from these tables; in studies checked, under half for an unresolved V gene and the rest for unknown reasons. Clone size and the V and J calls come from that table; the DNA yielded D and trimming. The sample has under 15,000 clones on record, 74% of them singletons. Of the sample, 0.6% to 0.7% falls within the top ten clones.

The entry originates in a study of regulatory dendritic cells for organ transplantation listed by TCRdb under 2017. Context from the whole study: To make regulatory dendritic cells, monocytes were cultured with vitamin D3 on days 0 and 4 and with IL-10 on day 4. On day 6, LPS was added to the DC cultures to test how the DCs responded to a strong maturation-inducing agent. Sorted naive and memory CD4+ and CD8+ T cells had their TCRbeta repertoires sequenced both before and after allostimulation with either regulatory or mature dendritic cells.

What the study reported, not specific to this receptor: Among the resting subsets, memory CD8+ T cells contained the most alloreactive TCR clonotypes. In both subjects, allostimulation led to expansion of memory CD8+ clones, although regulatory dendritic cells appeared to cause more limited expansion than mature dendritic cells did. The authors pointed out considerable heterogeneity between individuals in the alloreactive memory CD8+ T cell pool, and only two subjects were sequenced. Highly diverse repertoires were observed in naive CD4+ and CD8+ T cells, whereas lower diversity was observed in memory cells, and the most oligoclonal repertoires were found in memory CD8+ cells.

Sequencing was carried out using naive CD4+ T cells from blood cultured with regulatory dendritic cells. This specimen's cell subset or site label, interpreted: CD45RA+ naive T cells. The chain employs TRBV2 and TRBJ1-1; 7 central bases correspond to TRBD1. The origin of this receptor is a human donor in good health. The DNA sequence is as follows: TGTGCCAGCAGCCCGGGACAGCCGATTGAAGCTTTCTTT. Its translation reads: CASSPGQPIEAFF.